What follows describes a single TCR beta chain. The record originates from a study of blood T cell repertoires in COVID-19. Looking at the study overall: The United States, Italy and Spain provided the acute and convalescent COVID-19 samples. T cells, B-cell-depleted T cells, or PBMCs provided the cDNA or gDNA that served as material.

Sequenced by immunoSEQ multiplex PCR; TCRdb stores in-frame clones only, minus some. The sample yields roughly 250,000 clones, about four fifths seen once. Germline CDR1 is LGHNA and CDR2 is YSLEER. Trimming left V 4 bases short and J 8 bases short, with 14 bases between. The CDR3 length is 14 residues. The clonotype comes from a woman aged 55-69 years with active or convalescent COVID-19. The chain uses TRBV4-3 and TRBJ2-2, with D possibly being TRBD2 (6 bases). Sequenced: peripheral blood. The CDR3 reads CASSRGTAEGELFF. The CDR3 DNA reads TGCGCCAGCAGCCGCGGGACGGCGGAGGGGGAGCTGTTTTTT.